Listed below are T cell receptor beta chains from one sample, sequenced in a study of shared clonotypes between healthy human individuals. Here immunoSEQ multiplex PCR was the method, and the copy in TCRdb shows in-frame clones only, minus some. The table records about 2 million clones, around 96% of them present only once. The specimen sequenced was naive CD8+ T cells sorted from blood. These receptors all come from a young man in good health. Each CDR3 is given with its conserved first and last residue. D genes are given only for firm matches. For some rows the clone size is stated as once, few or many, or as a class when expanded; others skip it.

v_gene: TRBV9; j_gene: TRBJ2-4; abundance: once; d_gene: TRBD2; CDR3nt: TGTGCCAGCAGCGTGACTAGCGGGGACATTCAGTACTTC; CDR3aa: CASSVTSGDIQYF
v_gene: TRBV7-9; j_gene: TRBJ2-1; abundance: .; d_gene: .; CDR3nt: TGTGCCAGCAGCTTAGCAATTGGGGGCCATGAGCAGTTCTTC; CDR3aa: CASSLAIGGHEQFF
v_gene: TRBV28; j_gene: TRBJ2-7; abundance: .; d_gene: .; CDR3nt: TGTGCCAGCAGTTTCGGTTTCTCCTACGAGCAGTACTTC; CDR3aa: CASSFGFSYEQYF
v_gene: TRBV4-3; j_gene: TRBJ1-4; abundance: .; d_gene: .; CDR3nt: TGCGCCAGCAGCCAAGATTCGGCAGGGGCGGGTGAAAAACTGTTTTTT; CDR3aa: CASSQDSAGAGEKLFF
v_gene: TRBV6-1; j_gene: TRBJ2-3; abundance: .; d_gene: TRBD2; CDR3nt: TGTGCCAGCAGTGTCGTTGGGCTAGCGGTCCCTAGCACAGATACGCAGTATTTT; CDR3aa: CASSVVGLAVPSTDTQYF
v_gene: TRBV7-9; j_gene: TRBJ1-1; abundance: once; d_gene: TRBD1; CDR3nt: TGTGCCAGCAGCCGACAGGGCCACACTGAAGCTTTCTTT; CDR3aa: CASSRQGHTEAFF
v_gene: TRBV2; j_gene: TRBJ2-1; abundance: .; d_gene: .; CDR3nt: TGTGCCAGCAGCGCGGGGTTCGACAATGAGCAGTTCTTC; CDR3aa: CASSAGFDNEQFF
v_gene: TRBV11-2; j_gene: TRBJ2-7; abundance: once; d_gene: .; CDR3nt: TGTGCCAGCAGCTTACACAACGCCTACGAGCAGTACTTC; CDR3aa: CASSLHNAYEQYF
v_gene: TRBV11-2; j_gene: TRBJ1-1; abundance: .; d_gene: TRBD1; CDR3nt: TGTGCCAGCAGCAGGACAGGGAAGGAAGCTTTCTTT; CDR3aa: CASSRTGKEAFF
v_gene: TRBV13; j_gene: TRBJ2-7; abundance: .; d_gene: TRBD2; CDR3nt: TGTGCCAGCAGCTTGAGGACTAGCGGAACCTACGAGCAGTACTTC; CDR3aa: CASSLRTSGTYEQYF
v_gene: TRBV5-1; j_gene: TRBJ1-1; abundance: .; d_gene: .; CDR3nt: TGCGCCAGCAGCTTGGTTGGCGCTTTGAACACTGAAGCTTTCTTT; CDR3aa: CASSLVGALNTEAFF
v_gene: TRBV9; j_gene: TRBJ2-3; abundance: .; d_gene: .; CDR3nt: TGTGCCAGCAGCCCCACGGGGGAGAGAGGTTTCGGCACAGATACGCAGTATTTT; CDR3aa: CASSPTGERGFGTDTQYF
v_gene: TRBV2; j_gene: TRBJ2-7; abundance: .; d_gene: .; CDR3nt: TGTGCCAGCAGGGATTTTTACGAGCAGTACTTC; CDR3aa: CASRDFYEQYF
v_gene: TRBV11-2; j_gene: TRBJ1-5; abundance: .; d_gene: .; CDR3nt: TGTGCCAGCAGCTTAGAGGGGTCAGATAGCAATCAGCCCCAGCATTTT; CDR3aa: CASSLEGSDSNQPQHF
v_gene: TRBV27; j_gene: TRBJ1-2; abundance: .; d_gene: .; CDR3nt: TGTGCCAGCAGTCCAGCGCTAAACTATGGCTACACCTTC; CDR3aa: CASSPALNYGYTF
v_gene: TRBV4-3; j_gene: TRBJ1-1; abundance: .; d_gene: TRBD1; CDR3nt: TGCGCCAGCAGCCAAGGCCGGGACAGGGGACTGGGCACTGAAGCTTTCTTT; CDR3aa: CASSQGRDRGLGTEAFF
v_gene: TRBV4-3; j_gene: TRBJ2-3; abundance: .; d_gene: TRBD2; CDR3nt: TGCGCCAGCAGCCAGGCTAGCGGTAGCACAGATACGCAGTATTTT; CDR3aa: CASSQASGSTDTQYF
v_gene: TRBV4-1; j_gene: TRBJ2-5; abundance: .; d_gene: .; CDR3nt: TGCGCCAGCAGCCTCCAGGGGTCTAGTGAGACCCAGTACTTC; CDR3aa: CASSLQGSSETQYF
v_gene: TRBV6-1; j_gene: TRBJ1-1; abundance: once; d_gene: TRBD1; CDR3nt: TGTGCCAGCAGTGAGGTCCAGGGGGATGAAGCTTTCTTT; CDR3aa: CASSEVQGDEAFF
v_gene: TRBV7-9; j_gene: TRBJ1-5; abundance: .; d_gene: .; CDR3nt: TGTGCCAGCAGCTTCGACAGTAGCAATCAGCCCCAGCATTTT; CDR3aa: CASSFDSSNQPQHF
v_gene: TRBV10-3; j_gene: TRBJ2-1; abundance: .; d_gene: .; CDR3nt: TGTGCCATCAGTGAGTCGGGCAGGGACCTCTACAATGAGCAGTTCTTC; CDR3aa: CAISESGRDLYNEQFF
v_gene: TRBV5-1; j_gene: TRBJ2-3; abundance: .; d_gene: .; CDR3nt: TGCGCCAGCAGCTTGGCAGTGGGGCAAACTACACCCTCGCAGTATTTT; CDR3aa: CASSLAVGQTTPSQYF
v_gene: TRBV4-1; j_gene: TRBJ2-3; abundance: once; d_gene: TRBD1; CDR3nt: TGCGCCAGCAGCCCCACTCCGGGACAGGGATACACAGATACGCAGTATTTT; CDR3aa: CASSPTPGQGYTDTQYF
v_gene: TRBV27; j_gene: TRBJ2-3; abundance: .; d_gene: TRBD2; CDR3nt: TGTGCCAGCAGTTTATTGGCTAGCGGGAGGGGGCCTAGCACAGATACGCAGTATTTT; CDR3aa: CASSLLASGRGPSTDTQYF
v_gene: TRBV13; j_gene: TRBJ2-7; abundance: .; d_gene: TRBD1; CDR3nt: TGTGCCAGCAGCGACCGACAGGGTCCCTACGAGCAGTACTTC; CDR3aa: CASSDRQGPYEQYF
v_gene: TRBV4-3; j_gene: TRBJ2-7; abundance: .; d_gene: TRBD2; CDR3nt: TGCGCCAGCAGCCAAGAGGGGAGGGAGGGCTACGAGCAGTACTTC; CDR3aa: CASSQEGREGYEQYF
v_gene: TRBV5-6; j_gene: TRBJ2-3; abundance: .; d_gene: .; CDR3nt: TGTGCCAGCACCACACTGGCAACAGATACGCAGTATTTT; CDR3aa: CASTTLATDTQYF
v_gene: TRBV19; j_gene: TRBJ1-1; abundance: once; d_gene: .; CDR3nt: TGTGCCAGTACCGAGTGGGGGGTAGGAATGAACACTGAAGCTTTCTTT; CDR3aa: CASTEWGVGMNTEAFF
v_gene: TRBV27; j_gene: TRBJ2-7; abundance: .; d_gene: .; CDR3nt: TGTGCCAGCGGAACAGGTGTCGAGCAGTACTTC; CDR3aa: CASGTGVEQYF
v_gene: TRBV7-8; j_gene: TRBJ1-4; abundance: .; d_gene: TRBD1; CDR3nt: TGTGCCAGCAGCAGTATAGGACAGGTGAATGAAAAACTGTTTTTT; CDR3aa: CASSSIGQVNEKLFF
v_gene: TRBV11-1; j_gene: TRBJ2-1; abundance: .; d_gene: .; CDR3nt: TGTGCCAGCAGCTTAGGGACGAACAATGAGCAGTTCTTC; CDR3aa: CASSLGTNNEQFF
v_gene: TRBV7-9; j_gene: TRBJ2-2; abundance: .; d_gene: .; CDR3nt: TGTGCCAGCAGCCAAAATCAGGGCGAGACGAACACCGGGGAGCTGTTTTTT; CDR3aa: CASSQNQGETNTGELFF
v_gene: TRBV30; j_gene: TRBJ2-7; abundance: once; d_gene: TRBD1; CDR3nt: TGTGCCTGGAGTTTGGGACAGGGGGTCGGCGAGCAGTACTTC; CDR3aa: CAWSLGQGVGEQYF
v_gene: TRBV9; j_gene: TRBJ1-4; abundance: .; d_gene: TRBD1; CDR3nt: TGTGCCAGCAGCGCGATGGGACAGGAAGATGAAAAACTGTTTTTT; CDR3aa: CASSAMGQEDEKLFF
v_gene: TRBV10-3; j_gene: TRBJ2-7; abundance: .; d_gene: TRBD1; CDR3nt: TGTGCCACCGGGGACAGCAGCTTCTACGAGCAGTACTTC; CDR3aa: CATGDSSFYEQYF
v_gene: TRBV4-1; j_gene: TRBJ2-1; abundance: .; d_gene: TRBD2; CDR3nt: TGCGCCAGCAGCCTTGACGGCGGGGAGGGGAGCGATGAGCAGTTCTTC; CDR3aa: CASSLDGGEGSDEQFF
v_gene: TRBV5-6; j_gene: TRBJ2-2; abundance: .; d_gene: .; CDR3nt: TGTGCCAGCAGCCCCACACCTAACACCGGGGAGCTGTTTTTT; CDR3aa: CASSPTPNTGELFF